Listed below are T cell receptor beta chains from one sample, sequenced in a study of post-analysis software for immune sequencing data. Using its own MiXCR run on the PCR reads, TCRdb lists one record per CDR3 protein. The sample yields roughly 540,000 distinct CDR3 sequences, 34% seen once. Sequencing was done on a sample of blood. These TCRs come from a girl aged 2-17 years with multiple sclerosis. Each CDR3 is given with its conserved first and last residue. A D gene is named only where the DNA matches it firmly. Rows may omit the clone size; those that give it use once, few, many or a size class.

size | D | J | V | DNA | CDR3
few | NA | TRBJ2-4 | TRBV6-6 | TGTGCCAGCAGACCAGAAGGGACGGCGAAAAACATTCAGTACTTC | CASRPEGTAKNIQYF
few | NA | TRBJ1-1 | TRBV6-6 | TGTGCCAGCAGTCAACCGGGGACACTCATCAGAGCTTTCTTT | CASSQPGTLIRAFF
NA | NA | TRBJ2-7 | TRBV20-1 | TGCAGTGCCCTCCCGAATAAGGCCTACGAGCAGTACTTC | CSALPNKAYEQYF
NA | TRBD2 | TRBJ2-7 | TRBV6-1 | TGTGCCAGCAGTGAAGGACTAGCCCCCTACGAGCAGTACTTC | CASSEGLAPYEQYF
few | NA | TRBJ2-2 | TRBV6-6 | TGTGCCAGCGGTGTAAGAGGCCCTTGGACCGGGGAGCTGTTTTTT | CASGVRGPWTGELFF
few | NA | TRBJ1-2 | TRBV6-6 | TGTGCCAGCAGTTCGCAGGGGCCACTCTATGGCTACACCTTC | CASSSQGPLYGYTF
few | NA | TRBJ2-5 | TRBV9 | TGTGCCAGCAGCGATCGACTGGGAGCGGAGACCCAGTACTTC | CASSDRLGAETQYF
NA | NA | TRBJ2-6 | TRBV27 | TGTGCCAGCAGCATCATTTTCTCTGGGGCCAACGTCCTGACTTTC | CASSIIFSGANVLTF
NA | NA | TRBJ2-1 | TRBV7-6 | TGTGCCAGCAGCTTAGCAATTTACATTGAGCAGTTCTTC | CASSLAIYIEQFF
few | NA | TRBJ2-7 | TRBV2 | TGTGCCAGCAGATACGGGACTGGGTACGAGCAGTACTTC | CASRYGTGYEQYF
NA | NA | TRBJ1-1 | TRBV24-1 | TGTGCCACCAGTCGAGGAGGGGATGCTGAAGCTTTCTTT | CATSRGGDAEAFF
many | NA | TRBJ2-1 | TRBV15 | TGTGCCACCAGCAGAGATAGTGGAGGGGAGCAGTTCTTC | CATSRDSGGEQFF
once | NA | TRBJ2-3 | TRBV11-2 | TGTGCCAGCAGCTTAGCGGGGGCCGACACAGATACGCAGTATTTT | CASSLAGADTDTQYF
few | TRBD1 | TRBJ2-3 | TRBV29-1 | TGCAGCGTTGAACCCGGGACAGGGGGCACGCAGTATTTT | CSVEPGTGGTQYF
NA | NA | TRBJ2-5 | TRBV7-9 | TGTGCCAGCAGCTTAGTTGGCAGGGGAAAGACCCGGTACTTC | CASSLVGRGKTRYF
few | TRBD1 | TRBJ1-1 | TRBV6-5 | TGTGCCAGCCGCCGTGGGACAGAGAACACTGAAGCTTTCTTT | CASRRGTENTEAFF
NA | NA | TRBJ2-5 | TRBV7-2 | TGTGCCAGCAGCCCGAGGGGGGGGCTTCAGTACTTC | CASSPRGGLQYF
NA | NA | TRBJ2-1 | TRBV7-8 | TGTGCCAGCAGCTCAAAAGCTGGAAATGAGCAGTTCTTC | CASSSKAGNEQFF
few | TRBD1 | TRBJ2-7 | TRBV28 | TGTGCCAGCAGCTCCTTTGGAAGGGGGCCCGCCTCCTACTACGAGCAGTACTTC | CASSSFGRGPASYYEQYF
NA | NA | TRBJ2-1 | TRBV10-3 | TGTGCCATCAGTCCCGTCTCCAATCCCAAATCCTACAATGAGCAGTTCTTC | CAISPVSNPKSYNEQFF
few | TRBD2 | TRBJ2-5 | TRBV28 | TGTGCCAGCAGTTTATCCCCTCGGCGGGGGGGCCAAGAGACCCAGTACTTC | CASSLSPRRGGQETQYF
NA | TRBD2 | TRBJ2-5 | TRBV14 | TGTACCAGCAGCCAAGATTGGTTGAGCGGGGGACAAGAGACCCAGTACTTC | CTSSQDWLSGGQETQYF
NA | TRBD1 | TRBJ2-4 | TRBV5-1 | TGCGCCAGCAGCTCCGGAGGGACAGGGGGTCTACTAGCCAAAAACATTCAGTACTTC | CASSSGGTGGLLAKNIQYF
NA | NA | TRBJ1-2 | TRBV5-1 | TGCGCCAGCAGCTTTTTATCCAGAACTAACTATGGCTACACCTTC | CASSFLSRTNYGYTF
NA | NA | TRBJ2-1 | TRBV27 | TGTGCCAGCAGGGGGCCGGACAATGAGCAGTTCTTC | CASRGPDNEQFF
few | NA | TRBJ2-7 | TRBV5-5 | TGTGCCAGCAGCTTGGGGCAGGTGGGACTCTACGAGCAGTACTTC | CASSLGQVGLYEQYF
few | TRBD1 | TRBJ1-4 | TRBV12-3/TRBV12-4 | TGTGCCAGCAGTCTCCGGACAGGGTATGATGAAAAACTGTTTTTT | CASSLRTGYDEKLFF
NA | NA | TRBJ1-2 | TRBV7-2 | TGTGCCAGCAGCCCTGGAAATGACTATGGCTACACCTTC | CASSPGNDYGYTF
once | TRBD1 | TRBJ1-5 | TRBV7-2 | TGTACCAGCAGCTGGCCGGGACAGGGTTTAAACCAGCCCCAGCATTTT | CTSSWPGQGLNQPQHF
NA | NA | TRBJ2-7 | TRBV5-1 | TGCGCCAGCAGCCGGGGGTCCGAAGGGGCCTACGAGCAGTACTTC | CASSRGSEGAYEQYF
NA | NA | TRBJ2-5 | TRBV7-9 | TGTGCCAGCAGCTTACTGCTTCAGACCCAGTACTTC | CASSLLLQTQYF
NA | TRBD1 | TRBJ1-5 | TRBV3-1 | TGTGCCAGCAGCCAAAGAGGGGGCTCTAATCAGCCCCAGCATTTT | CASSQRGGSNQPQHF
few | TRBD2 | TRBJ2-1 | TRBV5-1 | TGCGCCAGCAGCTCGGGAGCGGGGGGAATGAATGAGCAGTTCTTC | CASSSGAGGMNEQFF
few | TRBD2 | TRBJ2-5 | TRBV20-1 | TGCAGTGCTAGAGATTGGTCTAGCGGGGTCCCGACGACCCAGTACTTC | CSARDWSSGVPTTQYF
NA | NA | TRBJ1-2 | TRBV7-2 | TGTGCCAGCAGCTTAGAAGGGGGAGCTAACTATGGCTACACCTTC | CASSLEGGANYGYTF
NA | TRBD2 | TRBJ2-1 | TRBV6-2/TRBV6-3 | TGTGCCAGCAGTTACCATTTCCAGATTGGGGGGGATGAGCAGTTCTTC | CASSYHFQIGGDEQFF
once | TRBD1 | TRBJ2-4 | TRBV7-2 | TGTGCCAGCAGCCACGGACAGGGGCGGAGGGAGCAGTACTTC | CASSHGQGRREQYF
few | NA | TRBJ1-4 | TRBV20-1 | TGCAGTGCTAAAGTTTGGGAAAAACTGTTTTTT | CSAKVWEKLFF
few | TRBD2 | TRBJ2-1 | TRBV7-3 | TGTGCCAGCAGCTTATTCCGAGCGGGGGGGCTCGATGAGCAGTTCTTC | CASSLFRAGGLDEQFF
NA | NA | TRBJ2-7 | TRBV3-1 | TGTGCCAGCAGCCAAGGGGACACCTTCTCCTACGAGCAGTACTTC | CASSQGDTFSYEQYF
NA | NA | TRBJ2-7 | TRBV7-9 | TGTGCCAGCAGCTTAGATACTACCTACGAGCAGTACTTC | CASSLDTTYEQYF
NA | TRBD2 | TRBJ2-2 | TRBV9 | TGTGCCAGCAGCCCTAGCGGGCTTGTAACCGGGGAGCTGTTTTTT | CASSPSGLVTGELFF
NA | TRBD1 | TRBJ2-2 | TRBV7-6 | TGTGCCAGCAGTACAGGGGGAAGTAACACCGGGGAGCTGTTTTTT | CASSTGGSNTGELFF